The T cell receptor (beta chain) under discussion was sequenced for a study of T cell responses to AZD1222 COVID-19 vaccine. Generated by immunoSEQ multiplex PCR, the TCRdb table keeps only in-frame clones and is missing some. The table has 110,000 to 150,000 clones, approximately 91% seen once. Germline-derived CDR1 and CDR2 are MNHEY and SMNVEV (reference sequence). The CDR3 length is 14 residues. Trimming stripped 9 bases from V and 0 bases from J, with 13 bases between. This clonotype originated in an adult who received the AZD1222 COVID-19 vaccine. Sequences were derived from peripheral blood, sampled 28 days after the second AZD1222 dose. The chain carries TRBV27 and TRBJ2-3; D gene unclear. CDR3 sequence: CASGRAYSTDTQYF. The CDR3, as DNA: TGTGCCAGTGGACGGGCGTATAGCACAGATACGCAGTATTTT.